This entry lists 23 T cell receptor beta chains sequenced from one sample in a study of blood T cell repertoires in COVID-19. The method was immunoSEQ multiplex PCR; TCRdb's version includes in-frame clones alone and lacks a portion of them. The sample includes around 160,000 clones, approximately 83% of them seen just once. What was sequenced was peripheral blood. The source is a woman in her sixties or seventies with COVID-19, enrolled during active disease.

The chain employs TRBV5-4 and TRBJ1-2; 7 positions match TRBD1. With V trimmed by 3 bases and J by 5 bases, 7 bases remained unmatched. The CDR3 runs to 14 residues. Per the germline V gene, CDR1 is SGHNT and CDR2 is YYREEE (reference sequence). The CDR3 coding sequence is TGTGCCAGCAGCTGGGGGGACAGCGTTTATGGCTACACCTTC. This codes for CASSWGDSVYGYTF.

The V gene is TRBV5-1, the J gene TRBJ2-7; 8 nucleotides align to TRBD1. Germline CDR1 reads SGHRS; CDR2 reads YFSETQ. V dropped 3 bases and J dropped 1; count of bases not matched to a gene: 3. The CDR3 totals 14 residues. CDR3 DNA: TGCGCCAGCAGCTACTGGACAGGGTCCTACGAGCAGTACTTC. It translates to CASSYWTGSYEQYF.

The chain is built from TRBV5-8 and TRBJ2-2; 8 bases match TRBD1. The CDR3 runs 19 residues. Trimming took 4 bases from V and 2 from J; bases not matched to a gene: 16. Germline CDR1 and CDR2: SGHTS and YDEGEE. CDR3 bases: TGTGCCAGCAGCGCATTGACAGGGGTGACCGGGAAAAACACCGGGGAGCTGTTTTTT. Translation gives CASSALTGVTGKNTGELFF.

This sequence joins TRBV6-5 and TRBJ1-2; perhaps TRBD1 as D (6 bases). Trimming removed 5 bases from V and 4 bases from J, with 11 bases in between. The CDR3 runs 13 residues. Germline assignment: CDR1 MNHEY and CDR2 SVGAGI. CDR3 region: CASSRTDLYGYTF. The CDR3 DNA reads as TGTGCCAGCAGTCGGACAGACCTCTATGGCTACACCTTC.

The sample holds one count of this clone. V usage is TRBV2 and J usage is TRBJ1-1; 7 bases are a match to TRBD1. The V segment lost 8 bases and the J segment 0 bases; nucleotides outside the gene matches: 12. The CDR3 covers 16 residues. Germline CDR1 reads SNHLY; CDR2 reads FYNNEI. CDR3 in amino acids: CASRRGQGAMNTEAFF. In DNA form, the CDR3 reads TGTGCCAGCCGTAGGGGGCAAGGTGCCATGAACACTGAAGCTTTCTTT.

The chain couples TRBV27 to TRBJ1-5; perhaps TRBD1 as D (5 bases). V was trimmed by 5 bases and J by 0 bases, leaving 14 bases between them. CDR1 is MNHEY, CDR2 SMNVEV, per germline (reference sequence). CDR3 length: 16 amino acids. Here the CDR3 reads CASSPGLTVSNQPQHF. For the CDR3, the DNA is TGTGCCAGCAGTCCGGGACTCACTGTTAGCAATCAGCCCCAGCATTTT.

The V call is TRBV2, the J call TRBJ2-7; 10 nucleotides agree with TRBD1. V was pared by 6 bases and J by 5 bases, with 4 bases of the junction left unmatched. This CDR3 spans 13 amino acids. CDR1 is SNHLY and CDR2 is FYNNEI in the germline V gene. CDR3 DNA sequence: TGTGCCAGCAGCCGGGACAGGGGTCACGAGCAGTACTTC. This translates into CASSRDRGHEQYF.

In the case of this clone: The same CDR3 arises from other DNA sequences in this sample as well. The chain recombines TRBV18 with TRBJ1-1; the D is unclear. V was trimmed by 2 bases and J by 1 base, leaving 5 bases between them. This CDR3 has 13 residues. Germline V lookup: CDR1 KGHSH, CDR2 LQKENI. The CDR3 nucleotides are TGTGCCAGCTCACCAGGCCAGAACACTGAAGCTTTCTTT. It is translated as CASSPGQNTEAFF.

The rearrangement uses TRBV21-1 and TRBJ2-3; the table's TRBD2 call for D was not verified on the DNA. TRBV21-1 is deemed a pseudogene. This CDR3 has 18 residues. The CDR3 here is CASSQKRWRGGRTDTQYF. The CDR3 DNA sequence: TGTGCCAGCAGCCAAAAGAGATGGCGGGGGGGCAGGACAGATACGCAGTATTTT.

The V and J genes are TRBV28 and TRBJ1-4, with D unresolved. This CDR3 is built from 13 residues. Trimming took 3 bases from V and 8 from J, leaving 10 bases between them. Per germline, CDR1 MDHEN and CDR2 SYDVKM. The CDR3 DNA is TGTGCCAGCAGTTTTATCATCGGGGAAAAACTGTTTTTT. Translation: CASSFIIGEKLFF.

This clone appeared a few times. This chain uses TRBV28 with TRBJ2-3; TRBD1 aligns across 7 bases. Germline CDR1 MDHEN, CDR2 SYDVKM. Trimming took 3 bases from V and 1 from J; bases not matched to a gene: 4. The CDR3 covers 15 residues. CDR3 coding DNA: TGTGCCAGCAGTTTTCACCAGGGGGGCACAGATACGCAGTATTTT. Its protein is CASSFHQGGTDTQYF.

DNA of the CDR3: TGTGCCAGCAACCCGGACAGAGAAGAGACCCAGTACTTC. Amino acids: CASNPDREETQYF. The V call is TRBV9, the J call TRBJ2-5; TRBD1 might be the D (6 bases). The germline gives CDR1 SGDLS, CDR2 YYNGEE. This CDR3 region has 13 residues. Deletions cut 6 bases from V and 3 bases from J, with 12 bases between.

The CDR3 protein is CASNIVGTGGYTF. In nucleotides, the CDR3 is TGTGCCAGCAATATCGTCGGGACAGGAGGCTACACCTTC. This sequence joins TRBV2 and TRBJ1-2; 8 positions agree with TRBD1. Germline V CDR1 and CDR2: SNHLY, FYNNEI. The V segment lost 7 bases and the J segment 8 bases; nucleotides outside the gene matches: 9. CDR3 length: 13 amino acids.

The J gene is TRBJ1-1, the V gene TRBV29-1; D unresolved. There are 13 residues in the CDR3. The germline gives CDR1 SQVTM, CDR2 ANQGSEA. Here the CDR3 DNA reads TGCTGCGCACGACCGGGGTTGGACACTGAAGCTTTCTTT. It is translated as CCARPGLDTEAFF.

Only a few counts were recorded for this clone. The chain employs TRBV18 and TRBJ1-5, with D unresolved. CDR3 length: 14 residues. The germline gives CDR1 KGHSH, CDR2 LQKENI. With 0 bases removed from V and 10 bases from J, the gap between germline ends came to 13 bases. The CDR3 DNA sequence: TGTGCCAGCTCACCACCTCCTGCCGGCGGCCCCCAGCATTTT. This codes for CASSPPPAGGPQHF. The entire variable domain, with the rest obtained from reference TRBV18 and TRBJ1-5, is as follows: NAGVMQNPRHLVRRRGQEARLRCSPMKGHSHVYWYRQLPEEGLKFMVYLQKENIIDESGMPKERFSAEFPKEGPSILRIQQVVRGDSAAYFCASSPPPAGGPQHFGDGTRLSIL.

CDR3 nucleotide sequence: TGTGCCAGCAGCCAAGACCGGTTCTACGAGCAGTACTTC. Amino acids: CASSQDRFYEQYF. The genes are TRBV3-1 (or the pseudogene TRBV3-2) and TRBJ2-7; D not resolved. The CDR3 consists of 13 residues. The germline V gene encodes CDR1 LGHDT and CDR2 YNNKEL (reference sequence). Trimming pared 0 bases from V and 3 bases from J, leaving 6 bases between.

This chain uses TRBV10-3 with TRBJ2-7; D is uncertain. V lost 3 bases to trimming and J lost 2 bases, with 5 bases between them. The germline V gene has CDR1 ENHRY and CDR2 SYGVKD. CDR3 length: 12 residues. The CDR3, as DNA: TGTGCCATCAGTGAAATAACCTACGAGCAGTACTTC. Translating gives CAISEITYEQYF.

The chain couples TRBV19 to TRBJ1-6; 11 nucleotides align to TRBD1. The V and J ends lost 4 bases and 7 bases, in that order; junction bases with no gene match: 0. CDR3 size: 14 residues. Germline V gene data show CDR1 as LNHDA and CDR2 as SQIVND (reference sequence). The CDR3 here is CASSRDRGNSPLHF. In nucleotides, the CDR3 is TGTGCCAGTAGTAGGGACAGGGGGAATTCACCCCTCCACTTT.

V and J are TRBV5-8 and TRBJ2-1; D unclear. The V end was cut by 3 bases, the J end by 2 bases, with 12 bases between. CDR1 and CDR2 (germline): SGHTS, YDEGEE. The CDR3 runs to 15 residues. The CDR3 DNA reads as TGTGCCAGCAGCTCAACCGGGTCCCCCTACAATGAGCAGTTCTTC. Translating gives CASSSTGSPYNEQFF.

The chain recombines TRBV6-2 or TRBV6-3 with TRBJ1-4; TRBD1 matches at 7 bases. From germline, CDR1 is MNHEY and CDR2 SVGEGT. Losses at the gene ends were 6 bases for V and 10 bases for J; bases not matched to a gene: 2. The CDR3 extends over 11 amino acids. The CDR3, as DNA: TGTGCCAGCAGCCGACAGGGAAAACTGTTTTTT. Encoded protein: CASSRQGKLFF.

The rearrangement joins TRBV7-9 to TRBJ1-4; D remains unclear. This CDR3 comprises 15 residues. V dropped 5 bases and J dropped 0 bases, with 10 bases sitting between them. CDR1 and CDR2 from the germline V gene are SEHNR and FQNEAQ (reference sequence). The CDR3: CASSPGSSTNEKLFF. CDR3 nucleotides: TGTGCCAGCAGCCCCGGGAGCTCAACTAATGAAAAACTGTTTTTT.

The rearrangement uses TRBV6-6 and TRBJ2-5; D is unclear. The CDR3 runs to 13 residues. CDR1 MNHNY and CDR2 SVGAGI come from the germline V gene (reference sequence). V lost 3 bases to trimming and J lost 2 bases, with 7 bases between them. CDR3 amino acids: CASSYGHQETQYF. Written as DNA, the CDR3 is TGTGCCAGCAGTTATGGCCATCAAGAGACCCAGTACTTC.

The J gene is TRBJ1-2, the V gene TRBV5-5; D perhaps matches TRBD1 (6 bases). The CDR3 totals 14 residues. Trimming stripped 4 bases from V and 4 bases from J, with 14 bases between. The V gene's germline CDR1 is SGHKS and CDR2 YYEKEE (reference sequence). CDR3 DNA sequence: TGTGCCAGCAGCGCCACAACGGACAGCTATGGCTACACCTTC. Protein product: CASSATTDSYGYTF.